This T cell receptor beta chain is drawn from a study of T cell responses to AZD1222 COVID-19 vaccine. Notes on the study in general: The study found vaccine-associated CD4 TCRs spanning spike, dominant at 160-218 and 743-854. Once two AZD1222 doses were given, Spike-specific TCR breadth and depth went up.

Assay used: immunoSEQ multiplex PCR; TCRdb lists only in-frame clones, some missing. The sample has about 120,000 clones; around 93% are singletons. To note about this clone: Its antigen is still unknown.

This CDR3 is built from 15 residues. Germline V gene sequence: CDR1 LGHNA, CDR2 YNFKEQ. Trimming cost V 1 base and J 1 base, with 10 bases left between them. The chain recombines TRBV4-2 with TRBJ1-1; D gene uncertain. The sequences come from peripheral blood, collected 28 days after the second AZD1222 dose. The receptor was isolated from an adult who received the AZD1222 COVID-19 vaccine. In DNA form, the CDR3 reads TGTGCCAGCAGCCAAGTTTTGGCGGGGAACACTGAAGCTTTCTTT. Translated: CASSQVLAGNTEAFF.